This is a list of T cell receptor beta chains from one sample in a study of cytomegalovirus exposure and HLA in healthy donors. Repertoires were generated with immunoSEQ multiplex PCR, while TCRdb's copy carries only in-frame clones and drops some. The table shows 100,000 to 150,000 clones, with 70% to 85% occurring only once. Sequencing input: PBMCs. Receptor source: a male donor in good health and CMV-seropositive. CDR3s include the opening cysteine and the closing phenylalanine or tryptophan. A D gene is named only where the DNA matches it firmly. Part of the rows lack a size; the others show once, few, many or a class for expanded clones.

V gene: TRBV7-9; clone size: NA; J gene: TRBJ2-5; D gene: TRBD1; CDR3 protein: CASSNHRGQETQYF; CDR3 DNA: TGTGCCAGCAGCAACCACAGGGGTCAAGAGACCCAGTACTTC
V gene: TRBV11-3; clone size: NA; J gene: TRBJ2-7; D gene: NA; CDR3 protein: CASSLGQGGAYEQYF; CDR3 DNA: TGTGCCAGCAGCTTAGGCCAGGGGGGAGCCTACGAGCAGTACTTC
V gene: TRBV18; clone size: NA; J gene: TRBJ1-4; D gene: NA; CDR3 protein: CASSRTPNEKLFF; CDR3 DNA: TGTGCCAGCTCCAGGACTCCAAATGAAAAACTGTTTTTT
V gene: TRBV5-4; clone size: NA; J gene: TRBJ2-3; D gene: TRBD2; CDR3 protein: CASSFAGGPRDTQYF; CDR3 DNA: TGTGCCAGCAGCTTCGCGGGGGGGCCCAGGGATACGCAGTATTTT
V gene: TRBV5-4; clone size: NA; J gene: TRBJ2-1; D gene: NA; CDR3 protein: CASSLTSRNEQFF; CDR3 DNA: TGTGCCAGCAGCTTGACTAGCCGCAATGAGCAGTTCTTC
V gene: TRBV28; clone size: once; J gene: TRBJ1-1; D gene: NA; CDR3 protein: CASSLHGGSTEAFF; CDR3 DNA: TGTGCCAGCAGTTTACATGGTGGTAGCACTGAAGCTTTCTTT
V gene: TRBV29-1; clone size: NA; J gene: TRBJ2-5; D gene: NA; CDR3 protein: CSTLDGVSVETQYF; CDR3 DNA: TGCAGCACCCTAGACGGGGTTTCAGTAGAGACCCAGTACTTC
V gene: TRBV5-4; clone size: NA; J gene: TRBJ2-7; D gene: NA; CDR3 protein: CASSKYGAHEQYF; CDR3 DNA: TGTGCCAGCAGCAAGTACGGTGCTCACGAGCAGTACTTC
V gene: TRBV10-3; clone size: NA; J gene: TRBJ2-7; D gene: NA; CDR3 protein: CAISDSRQATYEQYF; CDR3 DNA: TGTGCCATCAGTGATTCGAGACAGGCTACCTACGAGCAGTACTTC
V gene: TRBV12-5; clone size: few; J gene: TRBJ1-2; D gene: NA; CDR3 protein: CASGLVLYGYTF; CDR3 DNA: TGTGCTAGTGGTTTGGTCCTCTATGGCTACACCTTC
V gene: TRBV4-1; clone size: NA; J gene: TRBJ2-3; D gene: NA; CDR3 protein: CASSQDLATDTQYF; CDR3 DNA: TGCGCCAGCAGCCAAGACCTAGCGACAGATACGCAGTATTTT
V gene: TRBV2; clone size: NA; J gene: TRBJ2-7; D gene: NA; CDR3 protein: CASSAGDPYEQYF; CDR3 DNA: TGTGCCAGCAGTGCAGGGGACCCCTACGAGCAGTACTTC
V gene: TRBV29-1; clone size: NA; J gene: TRBJ1-3; D gene: NA; CDR3 protein: CSVEAPRDFPGNTIYF; CDR3 DNA: TGCAGCGTTGAGGCTCCCAGGGACTTCCCTGGAAACACCATATATTTT